These 14 T cell receptor beta chains came from one sample sequenced in a study of regulatory T cells in long-lasting Graves disease. Documented time point: newly diagnosed GD, antithyroid drugs for less than 3 months. TCR sequences were obtained from RNA taken from PBMCs. Investigators prepared the TCR beta libraries by applying iRepertoire HTBI primers and Arm-PCR of CDR3 regions. In TCRdb, the multiplex PCR reads were re-called with MiXCR into one record per CDR3 protein. This repertoire shows about 350,000 distinct CDR3 sequences, about a sixth found once; its top ten account for roughly 27%. Separately, the same data were catalogued under a study of T cells in Graves' hyperthyroidism and ophthalmopathy.

The specimen comprised peripheral blood mononuclear cells (PBMCs), sampled at new diagnosis, from a patient treated with antithyroid drugs. The receptors here all came from a man in his forties or fifties with Graves disease.

This clonotype was seen ten or more times. The chain combines TRBV12-3 or TRBV12-4 with TRBJ2-5; D is uncertain. With 5 bases removed from V and 4 bases from J, the gap between germline ends came to 14 bases. This CDR3 is built from 14 residues. The CDR3 bases are TGTGCCAGCAGTCCGGGTTTGAGGAGAGAGACCCAGTACTTC. Its translation: CASSPGLRRETQYF.

This clonotype was detected ten times or more. The chain has TRBV18 and TRBJ2-3; D remains ambiguous. The germline V gene encodes CDR1 KGHSH and CDR2 LQKENI. CDR3 length: 14 residues. V lost 8 bases and J lost 1, with 13 bases in between. DNA of the CDR3: TGTGCCAGCAGCCCTTCGAGCGGCACAGATACGCAGTATTTT. This gives the protein CASSPSSGTDTQYF.

In its sample, this clonotype was seen a few times. V is TRBV7-9 and J is TRBJ2-3; 7 nucleotides agree with TRBD2. The trim removed 2 bases at V and 1 base at J, leaving 3 bases unmatched. The CDR3 length is 15 residues. CDR1 and CDR2 from the germline V gene are SEHNR and FQNEAQ (reference sequence). The CDR3 is CASSLSGVGTDTQYF. For the CDR3, the DNA is TGTGCCAGCAGCTTAAGCGGGGTAGGCACAGATACGCAGTATTTT.

This clonotype was counted only a few times. The chain is built from TRBV5-6 and TRBJ1-2, with 9 nucleotides matching TRBD1. Germline V gene sequence: CDR1 SGHDT, CDR2 YYEEEE. With V trimmed by 4 bases and J by 4 bases, 8 bases remained unmatched. The CDR3 spans 15 residues. The CDR3: CASSPGGQGGYGYTF. In nucleotides, the CDR3 is TGTGCCAGCAGCCCGGGGGGACAGGGAGGCTATGGCTACACCTTC.

The chain combines TRBV20-1 with TRBJ2-1; weak D call: TRBD2 (6 bases). V lost 0 bases to trimming and J lost 8 bases, with 17 bases between them. CDR1 is DFQATT, CDR2 SNEGSKA, per germline (reference sequence). CDR3 length: 15 residues. CDR3 amino acids: CSAREFGRGVYEQFF. The DNA for the CDR3 is TGCAGTGCTAGAGAGTTCGGGAGAGGGGTGTATGAGCAGTTCTTC.

This clonotype came up many times. V gene TRBV5-1 combines with J gene TRBJ2-7; D uncertain. CDR1 and CDR2 (germline): SGHRS, YFSETQ. The germline V and J ends were trimmed by 4 bases and 8 bases, with 16 bases remaining between them. The CDR3 has 13 amino acids. This chain's CDR3 is CASSPPSVRKQYF. The CDR3 DNA reads as TGCGCCAGCAGCCCCCCTAGTGTCCGCAAGCAGTACTTC.

V is TRBV29-1 and J is TRBJ2-1; 12 positions agree with TRBD2. Germline V CDR1 and CDR2: SQVTM, ANQGSEA. The CDR3 extends over 16 amino acids. Trimming cost V 2 bases and J 4 bases; bases outside gene matches: 6. The CDR3 coding sequence is TGCAGCGTTGAATGGTGGACTAGCGGGATGTACAATGAGCAGTTCTTC. It is translated as CSVEWWTSGMYNEQFF.

This clonotype was recorded many times. J is TRBJ1-6 and V is TRBV6-2 or TRBV6-3; TRBD1 is a possible D gene (5 bases). The germline gives CDR1 MNHEY, CDR2 SVGEGT. V was trimmed by 5 bases and J by 10 bases, leaving 18 bases between them. CDR3 length equals 15 residues. In nucleotides, the CDR3 is TGTGCCAGCAGTCTCCGACCTAGAGGGGACTCACCCCTCCACTTT. Translated, it gives CASSLRPRGDSPLHF.

At least ten counts were recorded for this clonotype. The CDR3 DNA reads as TGTGCCAGCAGCCAAAGGGGGCCCCGAGAGACCCAGTACTTC. Translated, it gives CASSQRGPRETQYF. The J gene is TRBJ2-5, the V gene TRBV3-1; 7 bases are shared with TRBD1. Germline values: CDR1 LGHDT, CDR2 YNNKEL (reference sequence). This CDR3 is built from 14 residues. Germline trimming cut 2 bases from V and 4 bases from J; bases unmatched to any gene: 4.

The chain combines TRBV10-3 with TRBJ2-1; 7 nucleotides line up with TRBD1. V lost 10 bases to trimming and J lost 4 bases; unmatched junction nucleotides: 4. CDR1 and CDR2 from the germline V gene are ENHRY and SYGVKD. This CDR3 comprises 12 residues. CDR3 nucleotides: TGTGCCACGGGACAGATATACAATGAGCAGTTCTTC. This gives the protein CATGQIYNEQFF.

This rearrangement joins TRBV5-1 to TRBJ2-2; D may be TRBD2 (6 bases). Germline CDR1 and CDR2: SGHRS and YFSETQ. The CDR3 is 16 amino acids. V shed 4 bases and J shed 1 base, with 14 bases lying between them. Written as DNA, the CDR3 is TGCGCCAGCAGCCACCACATTAGCGGGAACACCGGGGAGCTGTTTTTT. It encodes CASSHHISGNTGELFF.

Only a few counts were recorded for this clonotype. The J gene is TRBJ2-2, the V gene TRBV7-3, with 13 bases that match TRBD2. The CDR3 spans 16 residues. Per germline, CDR1 SGHTA and CDR2 FQGTGA. V gave up 5 bases and J gave up 6 bases; unmatched junction bases: 6. CDR3 coding DNA: TGTGCCAGCAGCCCACCTGGGACTAGCGGGGCCGGGGAGCTGTTTTTT. Residues: CASSPPGTSGAGELFF.

Note on this clonotype: One base away lies a much larger clone, so this may be a sequencing read error. V gene TRBV2 combines with J gene TRBJ2-2, with 7 bases fitting TRBD1. Germline V lookup: CDR1 SNHLY, CDR2 FYNNEI. CDR3 size: 14 residues. CDR3 DNA: TGTGTCAGCAAGCGGACAGGCGACACCGGGGAGCTGTTTTTT. It is translated as CVSKRTGDTGELFF.

This clonotype was found a few times. This chain's CDR3 is CASSLHEAALHF. The CDR3 bases are TGTGCCAGCAGTTTGCATGAGGCAGCCCTCCACTTT. The chain carries TRBV12-3 or TRBV12-4 and TRBJ1-6; D unclear. Trimming left V 3 bases short and J 14 bases short, with 11 bases between. This CDR3 is 12 amino acids long.